This TCR beta chain was obtained from a study of blood T cell repertoires in COVID-19. Study-wide background: Samples representing acute and convalescent COVID-19 were sourced from the United States, Italy and Spain. PBMCs, B-cell-depleted T cells, or T cells were the source of the cDNA or gDNA that made up the material.

Assay used: immunoSEQ multiplex PCR; TCRdb lists only in-frame clones, some missing. Seen here are fewer than 400,000 clones, 85% to 95% observed once, and the top ten hold roughly 3.9%. Living in about two dozen US areas, the participants were between roughly 18 and 89 years of age. Cohort placement rested on clinical history that participants reported themselves. There are 15 residues in the CDR3. The V gene's germline CDR1 is LGHNA and CDR2 YNFKEQ. V lost 1 base to trimming and J lost 4 bases, with 13 bases between them. The sequence derives from a woman younger than 45 who had been exposed to COVID-19. Sample: PBMCs or T cells enriched from blood (not recorded which). The rearrangement uses TRBV4-2 and TRBJ1-2, with D unresolved. CDR3 residues: CASSQVKTGVYGYTF. The DNA for the CDR3 is TGTGCCAGCAGCCAAGTTAAGACGGGAGTCTATGGCTACACCTTC.